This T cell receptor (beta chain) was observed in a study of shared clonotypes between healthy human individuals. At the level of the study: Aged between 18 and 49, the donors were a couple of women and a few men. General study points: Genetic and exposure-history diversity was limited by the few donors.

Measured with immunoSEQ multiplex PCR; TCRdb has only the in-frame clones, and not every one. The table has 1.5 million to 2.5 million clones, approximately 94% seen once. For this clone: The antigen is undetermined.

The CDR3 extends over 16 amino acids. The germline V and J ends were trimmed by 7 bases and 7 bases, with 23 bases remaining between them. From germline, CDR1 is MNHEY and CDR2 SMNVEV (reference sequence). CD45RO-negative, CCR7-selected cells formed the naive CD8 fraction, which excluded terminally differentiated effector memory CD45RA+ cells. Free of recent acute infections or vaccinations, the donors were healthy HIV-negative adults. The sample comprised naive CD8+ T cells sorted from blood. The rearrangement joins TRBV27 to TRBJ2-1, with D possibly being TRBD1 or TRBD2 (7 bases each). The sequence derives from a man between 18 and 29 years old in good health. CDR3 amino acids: CASTFGEGAVGNEQFF. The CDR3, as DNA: TGTGCCAGCACCTTCGGGGAGGGGGCAGTCGGTAATGAGCAGTTCTTC.